The entry below gives a single T cell receptor beta chain sequence along with its context. The target antigen is unknown. Each TRB cDNA library was prepared by 5' RACE (with UMI labels). No DNA is given; TCRdb re-called the 5' RACE reads and lists each CDR3 protein once. Its clone listing holds roughly 130,000 distinct CDR3 sequences. These data belong to a study of CXCR3-negative and CXCR3-positive naive CD8 T cells. In the study overall: With about 1.5 +/- 0.3 million reads per library, the TRB reads numbered some 150 million in total.

The study's findings and limits: TRB CDR3 hydrophobicity was greater in CXCR3-positive naive cells than in CXCR3-negative naive cells. CXCR3 expression partially decreased after cryopreservation; most assays used fresh PBMCs. Memory cells differed in TRBV-TRBJ usage, but naive CXCR3-negative and CXCR3-positive cells had similar usage.

CDR1 is SQVTM, CDR2 ANQGSEA, per germline. This CDR3 has 14 amino acids. This TCR was recovered from a human donor in good health. Some clones in this sample may be carry-over from other donors' samples. The sample was naive CXCR3+ CD8+ T cells from blood. Subset of the sample: CD45RO-CCR7+CD27+CD95- naive CD8+ T cells expressing CXCR3 (TNR3+). The chain joins TRBV29-1 to TRBJ2-7; no DNA is available, so the TRBD1 call from TCRdb remains unchecked. The CDR3 is CSVEAATGLRGQYF.